The entry below gives a single T cell receptor beta chain sequence along with its context. Antigen unknown. This specimen belongs to a study of STAT5B mutations in CD4+ large granular lymphocyte leukemia. Study results and caveats: Higher CD4+ than CD8+ T-LGLL clonality might reflect small sample size. TRBV06-family usage was enriched in top patient clones (8/27) versus controls (2/35). Main leukemic clonotypes were patient-specific, but more than 20% appeared at low frequency elsewhere.

TCRdb keeps only in-frame clones here, not all; method: immunoSEQ multiplex PCR. The sample yields around 32,000 clones, approximately 80% seen once. V was cut by 6 bases and J by 8 bases, with 16 bases left in between. Germline assignment: CDR1 SGHAT and CDR2 FQNNGV. This CDR3 contains 13 residues. Controls came from buffy coats of healthy blood donors. Input material: CD4+ T cells from blood buffy coats. The receptor was derived from a human donor in good health. The chain employs TRBV11-2 and TRBJ1-1, with D perhaps TRBD1 (5 bases). CDR3 amino acids: CASRPGGTEEAFF. CDR3 sequence (DNA): TGTGCCAGCAGGCCCGGGGGGACGGAAGAAGCTTTCTTT.